Listed below are T cell receptor beta chains from one sample, sequenced in a study of T cells in Graves' hyperthyroidism and ophthalmopathy. TCRdb analysed the multiplex PCR reads with MiXCR anew, one entry per CDR3 protein. This sample has over 500,000 distinct CDR3 sequences, with 40% to 50% found just once. Material for sequencing was peripheral blood or thyroid tissue (not recorded which). The receptor source for this set is an adult woman with Graves' disease, either hyperthyroidism or ophthalmopathy (not recorded which). CDR3s include the opening cysteine and the closing phenylalanine or tryptophan. D genes are given only for firm matches. Clone size is not always given. Where it is, it says once, few, many or a class for expanded clones.

>-|-|TRBJ2-7|TRBV5-1
CASSWQEGEQYF
TGCGCCAGCAGCTGGCAAGAGGGAGAGCAGTACTTC
>-|few|TRBJ1-5|TRBV10-3
CATSGSGHQPQHF
TGTGCCACCAGTGGATCTGGGCATCAGCCCCAGCATTTT
>TRBD1|many|TRBJ1-1|TRBV20-1
CSANRFGTGGTNTEAFF
TGCAGTGCTAATAGATTCGGGACAGGGGGGACGAACACTGAAGCTTTCTTT
>TRBD2|-|TRBJ2-7|TRBV7-2
CASSCSSGSGVTYEQYF
TGTGCCAGCAGCTGCTCTAGCGGGAGCGGAGTAACCTACGAGCAGTACTTC
>TRBD1|-|TRBJ1-1|TRBV20-1
CSARDRQGAFF
TGCAGTGCTAGAGATCGACAGGGAGCTTTCTTT
>TRBD2|-|TRBJ2-2|TRBV5-4
CASSTRGSGTGELFF
TGTGCCAGCAGCACACGCGGGAGCGGCACCGGGGAGCTGTTTTTT
>TRBD1|many|TRBJ2-2|TRBV29-1
CSVVLGGTANTGELFF
TGCAGCGTTGTGTTGGGTGGGACAGCGAACACCGGGGAGCTGTTTTTT
>TRBD2|once|TRBJ2-1|TRBV11-2
CASSPGGVGEQFF
TGTGCCAGCAGCCCGGGAGGTGTCGGTGAGCAGTTCTTC
>-|many|TRBJ1-6|TRBV11-2
CASSRGQAYYNSPLHF
TGTGCCAGCAGCCGCGGGCAGGCGTACTATAATTCACCCCTCCACTTT
>-|many|TRBJ2-7|TRBV20-1
CSAGRGTGFEQYF
TGCAGTGCTGGACGCGGAACGGGGTTCGAGCAGTACTTC
>-|few|TRBJ1-2|TRBV11-1
CASSSGLSGYTF
TGTGCCAGCAGCTCCGGTTTGAGCGGCTACACCTTC
>-|few|TRBJ2-7|TRBV20-1
CSARDLGLEQYF
TGCAGTGCTAGAGATCTAGGGCTCGAGCAGTACTTC
>-|few|TRBJ2-3|TRBV20-1
CSVAGTDTQYF
TGCAGTGTTGCCGGGACAGATACGCAGTATTTT
>TRBD1|few|TRBJ2-7|TRBV29-1
CSVVGDRLYEQYF
TGCAGCGTTGTTGGGGACAGGCTGTACGAGCAGTACTTC
>TRBD1|few|TRBJ1-2|TRBV9
CASSVEGAGYTF
TGTGCCAGCAGCGTAGAGGGGGCCGGCTACACCTTC
>TRBD1|-|TRBJ2-5|TRBV5-1
CASSTGQGQETQYF
TGCGCCAGCAGCACCGGACAGGGGCAAGAGACCCAGTACTTC
>-|-|TRBJ2-5|TRBV24-1
CATSGMGLGETQYF
TGTGCCACCAGTGGAATGGGGTTAGGGGAGACCCAGTACTTC
>-|many|TRBJ1-1|TRBV12-3/TRBV12-4
CASSLQVTTEAFF
TGTGCCAGCAGTCTACAGGTTACCACTGAAGCTTTCTTT
>-|-|TRBJ2-6|TRBV29-1
CSVEDGSYTEAF
TGCAGCGTTGAAGACGGTTCCTACACTGAAGCTTTC
>-|once|TRBJ1-2|TRBV2
CATSYGYTF
TGTGCGACTTCCTATGGCTACACCTTC
>-|many|TRBJ1-4|TRBV2
CASSVSSYNEKLFF
TGTGCCAGCAGTGTATCTTCCTATAATGAAAAACTGTTTTTT
>-|-|TRBJ2-7|TRBV6-5
CASSAPSSYEQYF
TGTGCCAGTTCCGCTCCAAGCTCCTACGAGCAGTACTTC
>TRBD1|many|TRBJ2-7|TRBV20-1
CSVQPGQGVEQYF
TGCAGTGTCCAGCCGGGACAGGGGGTCGAGCAGTACTTC
>-|-|TRBJ2-1|TRBV7-8
CASSSRDRLGGYNEQFF
TGTGCCAGCAGCTCGAGGGACCGACTCGGAGGGTACAATGAGCAGTTCTTC
>TRBD1|many|TRBJ2-5|TRBV7-9
CASSLAPFGTAQETQYF
TGTGCCAGCAGCTTAGCTCCGTTCGGGACAGCCCAAGAGACCCAGTACTTC
>TRBD1|-|TRBJ2-5|TRBV30
CAWIWDRTETQYF
TGTGCCTGGATTTGGGACAGGACCGAGACCCAGTACTTC
>-|few|TRBJ1-1|TRBV28
CASSWLKNTEAFF
TGTGCCAGCAGTTGGCTTAAGAACACTGAAGCTTTCTTT
>TRBD1|-|TRBJ1-2|TRBV29-1
CSARTGGESGYTF
TGCAGCGCTAGGACAGGGGGGGAATCTGGCTACACCTTC
>-|many|TRBJ1-4|TRBV7-9
CASSWGRDGNEKLFF
TGTGCCAGCAGCTGGGGACGGGATGGGAATGAAAAACTGTTTTTT
>TRBD1|many|TRBJ2-5|TRBV2
CASSDRAEGKETQYF
TGTGCCAGTTCGGACAGGGCGGAGGGAAAAGAGACCCAGTACTTC
>TRBD1|many|TRBJ1-5|TRBV10-2
CASSATDRWNQPQHF
TGCGCCAGCAGTGCTACGGACAGGTGGAATCAGCCCCAGCATTTT
>TRBD1|-|TRBJ2-5|TRBV27
CASSLSIPQGIETQYF
TGTGCCAGCAGCTTATCGATCCCACAGGGGATAGAGACCCAGTACTTC
>-|-|TRBJ1-1|TRBV10-2
CASSEDGRVGTEAFF
TGCGCCAGCAGTGAGGACGGCAGGGTCGGCACTGAAGCTTTCTTT
>-|once|TRBJ1-2|TRBV11-2
CASSLTSPDNFNYGYTF
TGTGCCAGCAGCTTAACCTCGCCGGACAATTTTAACTATGGCTACACCTTC
>-|-|TRBJ2-7|TRBV7-9
CASSLSPDSSYEQYF
TGTGCCAGCAGTTTAAGCCCGGACAGCTCCTACGAGCAGTACTTC
>-|many|TRBJ2-7|TRBV7-9
CASSSLWTGTYEQYF
TGTGCCAGCAGTTCACTTTGGACTGGAACCTACGAGCAGTACTTC
>-|-|TRBJ1-2|TRBV7-2
CASSSVGTGNTF
-
>TRBD1|-|TRBJ2-7|TRBV7-2
CASSRGTGTGVYEQYF
TGTGCCAGCAGCCGAGGAACCGGGACAGGGGTCTACGAGCAGTACTTC
>-|-|TRBJ2-7|TRBV19
CATNTGSDSYEQYF
TGTGCCACCAACACCGGGTCAGACTCCTACGAGCAGTACTTC
>-|many|TRBJ2-2|TRBV7-3
CASSNGGGELFF
TGTGCCAGCAGTAACGGAGGCGGGGAGCTGTTTTTT
>TRBD1|-|TRBJ2-1|TRBV29-1
CSVPGQGINEQFF
TGCAGCGTCCCGGGACAGGGGATCAATGAGCAGTTCTTC
>-|-|TRBJ1-6|TRBV7-9
CASSLTPGRLNYNSPLHF
TGTGCCAGCAGTTTGACCCCGGGCAGGTTAAATTATAATTCACCCCTCCACTTT
>-|many|TRBJ2-5|TRBV7-9
CASSPSQETQYF
TGTGCCAGCAGCCCCTCACAAGAGACCCAGTACTTC
>-|-|TRBJ2-7|TRBV24-1
CASSFKVWDEQYF
TGTGCCAGCAGTTTTAAGGTCTGGGACGAGCAGTACTTC
>-|many|TRBJ1-1|TRBV7-9
CASSLGANTEAFF
TGCGCCAGCAGCTTGGGTGCGAACACTGAAGCTTTCTTT
>-|-|TRBJ1-4|TRBV2
CASSEALRAVEKLFF
TGTGCCAGCAGTGAAGCGCTGAGGGCCGTGGAAAAACTGTTTTTT
>TRBD1|-|TRBJ1-2|TRBV7-2
CASSGGTGGFFPYGYTF
TGTGCCAGCAGCGGGGGGACAGGGGGCTTTTTCCCCTATGGCTACACCTTC
>-|many|TRBJ2-6|TRBV19
CASSVGRGSGANVLTF
TGTGCCAGTAGTGTAGGCAGGGGCTCTGGGGCCAACGTCCTGACTTTC
>TRBD1|few|TRBJ2-2|TRBV5-6
CASSRGDRDSGELFF
TGTGCCAGCAGCCGCGGGGACAGGGACTCCGGGGAGCTGTTTTTT